This T cell receptor (beta chain) was captured by sequencing in a study of breast tumors, draining lymph nodes, adjacent tissues. The study's findings and limits: Tumors had less TCR diversity than lymph nodes, more than nontumor tissue. That most tumor T cells come from lymph nodes remained unproven. Most tumor T cells seemingly derive from lymph node, then expand in tumor.

Germline loops: CDR1 SGDLS, CDR2 YYNGEE. The CDR3 length equals 14 residues, ends included. TCRdb ran MiXCR on the multiplex PCR reads and lists one entry per CDR3 protein. This sample carries approximately 200,000 distinct CDR3 sequences, approximately 33% of them seen once, and the ten largest clones take 4% to 5.5%. A note on this clonotype: No antigen is known for it. Without the conserved terminal phenylalanine or tryptophan, this CDR3 likely stems from a read error. Because the CDR3's place on the DNA is in doubt, the DNA is left out and the CDR3 is given as listed by TCRdb.

Samples came from axillary lymph nodes draining the breast cancer. This sequence originates from a female donor with breast cancer. Some clones in this sample may be carry-over from other donors' samples. The sequencing sample was made of axillary lymph node tissue. The V and J genes are TRBV9 and TRBJ2-7; the table's D call of TRBD1 was not tested on the DNA. The CDR3 sequence is CASSTRTGGNEQSL.